This T cell receptor (beta chain) was found in a study of blood T cell repertoires in COVID-19. Overall study context: T cells, B-cell-depleted T cells, or PBMCs provided the cDNA or gDNA that served as material.

Trimming shortened V by 5 bases and J by 2 bases, and 17 bases separated the two germline ends. Germline V lookup: CDR1 SEHNR, CDR2 FQNEAQ (reference sequence). There are 16 residues in the CDR3. Sequenced by immunoSEQ multiplex PCR; TCRdb stores in-frame clones only, minus some. The sample lists about 400,000 clones; roughly 91% were seen once. The TCR sequence derives from a woman under 40 with acute or convalescent COVID-19. Specimen: peripheral blood. V is TRBV7-9 and J is TRBJ2-3, with a possible D match to TRBD2 (5 bases). For the CDR3, the DNA is TGTGCCAGCAGCGCGAGGGCAGTGCTTCCCACAGATACGCAGTATTTT. Its protein is CASSARAVLPTDTQYF.